The clone carrying this T cell receptor (beta chain) occurred a few times. What it binds is unknown. The sample belongs to a study of identical twins. Template switching introduced a universal primer site, and the cDNA bore unique molecular identifiers. A single record per CDR3 protein comes from TCRdb applying MiXCR to the 5' RACE reads. The data hold hundreds of thousands of distinct CDR3 sequences, with approximately 6% observed a single time. Study-wide results and caveats: Fewer insertions marked abundant cord blood beta clonotypes; young adult naive trended weakly, memory not at all. The study based its conclusions on cross-sectional statistical analysis and did not follow the same donors. Invariant cells of the MAIT and iNKT types might have partly distorted the zero-insertion analyses.

CDR3 size: 12 residues. Trimming pared 0 bases from V and 2 bases from J, leaving 4 bases between. The germline V gene encodes CDR1 SQVTM and CDR2 ANQGSEA. The clonotype comes from a man between 18 and 29 years old in good health. The sequencing sample was made of naive T cells sorted from blood. This chain joins TRBV29-1 and TRBJ1-2; the D is unclear. As DNA, the CDR3 is TGCAGCGTTGAAGACACGAACTATGGCTACACCTTC. Protein: CSVEDTNYGYTF. Looking up the rest from reference TRBV29-1 and TRBJ1-2 gives the full variable domain: SAVISQKPSRDICQRGTSLTIQCQVDSQVTMMFWYRQQPGQSLTLIATANQGSEATYESGFVIDKFPISRPNLTFSTLTVSNMSPEDSSIYLCSVEDTNYGYTFGSGTRLTVV.